Presented here are 18 T cell receptor beta chains from one specimen sequenced in a study of blood T cell repertoires in COVID-19. Profiled with immunoSEQ multiplex PCR; TCRdb holds only in-frame clones, not every one. The table includes around 180,000 clones, roughly 77% detected once. The sample consisted of peripheral blood. These receptors were obtained from an older man with active or convalescent COVID-19.

The chain uses TRBV3-1 (or the pseudogene TRBV3-2) and TRBJ1-5; no reliable D call. The CDR3 sequence is 15 residues long. Germline CDR1 reads LGHDT; CDR2 reads YNNKEL (reference sequence). V lost 0 bases, J lost 2 bases, and 8 bases lay in between. The CDR3 spells CASSQDLSGNQPQHF. CDR3 DNA sequence: TGTGCCAGCAGCCAAGATCTGTCGGGCAATCAGCCCCAGCATTTT.

This sequence joins TRBV15 and TRBJ2-6; 10 nucleotides match TRBD1. The trim removed 8 bases at V and 1 base at J, leaving 5 bases unmatched. This CDR3 is 16 amino acids long. Germline CDR1 reads LNHNV; CDR2 reads YYDKDF (reference sequence). CDR3 sequence (DNA): TGTGCCACCCTCCCGGGACAGGGGTCTGGGGCCAACGTCCTGACTTTC. It translates to CATLPGQGSGANVLTF. Based on the CDR3 plus reference TRBV15 and TRBJ2-6, the full variable domain is DAMVIQNPRYQVTQFGKPVTLSCSQTLNHNVMYWYQQKSSQAPKLLFHYYDKDFNNEADTPDNFQSRRPNTSFCFLDIRSPGLGDTAMYLCATLPGQGSGANVLTFGAGSRLTVL.

The gene calls are TRBV12-5 and TRBJ2-7; D remains ambiguous. Germline V CDR1 and CDR2: LGHNT, FRNRAP. Between the trimmed V and J ends, which lost 1 base and 1 base, there was a span of 5 bases. This CDR3 region has 13 residues. The chain's CDR3 is CASGLGLSYEQYF. CDR3 coding DNA: TGTGCTAGTGGTTTGGGACTTTCCTACGAGCAGTACTTC.

The rearrangement joins TRBV5-1 to TRBJ2-6, with D perhaps matching TRBD2 (5 bases). This CDR3 is 15 amino acids long. Germline-derived CDR1 and CDR2 are SGHRS and YFSETQ. V dropped 3 bases and J dropped 0 bases, with 7 bases sitting between them. The CDR3 reads CASSSEGSGANVLTF. CDR3 coding DNA: TGCGCCAGCAGCTCCGAGGGCTCTGGGGCCAACGTCCTGACTTTC.

The genes are TRBV9 and TRBJ2-1; TRBD2 agrees at 8 bases. The CDR3 has 15 amino acids. V lost 0 bases to trimming and J lost 7 bases; unmatched junction nucleotides: 6. CDR1 is SGDLS and CDR2 is YYNGEE in the germline V gene. Here the CDR3 reads CASSVDGGAMNEQFF. As DNA, the CDR3 is TGTGCCAGCAGCGTAGACGGGGGGGCAATGAATGAGCAGTTCTTC.

DNA of the CDR3: TGTGCCAGCAGTCTCAGGGGAGACTCTGGAAACACCATATATTTT. It yields the protein CASSLRGDSGNTIYF. This sequence joins TRBV27 and TRBJ1-3, with a possible D match to TRBD1 (6 bases). Germline V gene sequence: CDR1 MNHEY, CDR2 SMNVEV (reference sequence). There are 15 residues in the CDR3. The V end was cut by 5 bases, the J end by 0 bases, with 11 bases between.

CDR3 amino acids: CASGIGTHLTEAFF. CDR3 coding DNA: TGTGCTAGTGGGATCGGGACTCATCTCACTGAAGCTTTCTTT. V is TRBV12-5 and J is TRBJ1-1, with D perhaps TRBD1 (5 bases). The germline V gene encodes CDR1 LGHNT and CDR2 FRNRAP. This CDR3 comprises 14 residues. V was pared by 6 bases and J by 4 bases, with 15 bases between.

The chain recombines TRBV23-1 with TRBJ1-2; 10 bases match TRBD1. TRBV23-1 is an ORF for which the function is uncertain. The CDR3 runs 13 residues. The J segment lost 9 bases and the V segment lost 4 bases, leaving 5 bases of the junction unmatched. The DNA for the CDR3 is TGCGCCAGCAGTCCAGACAGGGGGCCCAGCTACACCTTC. It encodes CASSPDRGPSYTF.

This clone was observed once. The chain couples TRBV11-3 to TRBJ2-1, with a tentative D call TRBD1 (5 bases). CDR3 length: 15 amino acids. Germline CDR1 and CDR2: SGHNT and YENEEA. Trimming cost V 5 bases and J 6 bases, with 17 bases left between them. The CDR3 loop reads CASSIGHLGANEQFF. In DNA, the CDR3 is TGTGCCAGCAGCATCGGACATTTAGGCGCCAATGAGCAGTTCTTC.

The chain recombines TRBV18 with TRBJ2-3; the D gene is possibly TRBD2 (5 bases). CDR1 and CDR2 (germline): KGHSH, LQKENI. Trimming took off 3 bases at V and 1 base at J, with 14 bases between the two ends. This CDR3 has 16 residues. The CDR3 DNA sequence: TGTGCCAGCTCACCCCTCAACCTGGGAGGCACAGATACGCAGTATTTT. Translating it yields CASSPLNLGGTDTQYF.

V usage is TRBV27 and J usage is TRBJ1-1; TRBD1 agrees at 9 bases. V lost 5 bases to trimming and J lost 1 base; unmatched junction nucleotides: 5. This CDR3 has 15 amino acids. Germline V lookup: CDR1 MNHEY, CDR2 SMNVEV (reference sequence). The CDR3 DNA sequence: TGTGCCAGCAGTCCGCCGGGACAGGGGAACACTGAAGCTTTCTTT. Its protein is CASSPPGQGNTEAFF.

The rearrangement uses TRBV7-6 and TRBJ1-3; TRBD1 agrees at 10 bases. The CDR3 is 16 amino acids. CDR1 is SGHVS and CDR2 is FNYEAQ in the germline V gene. The V and J ends lost 5 bases and 3 bases, in that order; junction bases with no gene match: 7. As DNA, the CDR3 is TGTGCCAGCAGCCCCCGGGACAGGGGAATTGGAAACACCATATATTTT. Its protein is CASSPRDRGIGNTIYF.

V gene TRBV6-5 combines with J gene TRBJ2-5; possible D gene TRBD1, 6 bases. CDR3 size: 14 residues. V was shortened by 8 bases and J by 5 bases, with 18 bases between the two germline ends. The germline V gene has CDR1 MNHEY and CDR2 SVGAGI. CDR3 DNA sequence: TGTGCCAGCTGGGGGCAGGGGTTTTGGGAGACCCAGTACTTC. Protein sequence: CASWGQGFWETQYF.

The V gene is TRBV18, the J gene TRBJ2-1; tentatively, D is TRBD2 (6 bases). CDR3 length: 17 residues. The germline gives CDR1 KGHSH, CDR2 LQKENI. V was trimmed by 0 bases and J by 0 bases, leaving 12 bases between them. The CDR3 bases are TGTGCCAGCTCACCACCGGGACTGCCCCGCTCCTACAATGAGCAGTTCTTC. As protein: CASSPPGLPRSYNEQFF.

The chain combines TRBV28 with TRBJ1-1; D gene unclear. This CDR3 comprises 13 residues. V lost 6 bases and J 9 bases, leaving 17 bases between the germline ends. Germline lookup yields CDR1 MDHEN and CDR2 SYDVKM. This CDR3 reads CASRPGGQYQAFF. CDR3 in DNA: TGTGCCAGCAGGCCAGGTGGGCAGTATCAAGCTTTCTTT. Full variable domain (outside the CDR3, taken from reference TRBV28 and TRBJ1-1): DVKVTQSSRYLVKRTGEKVFLECVQDMDHENMFWYRQDPGLGLRLIYFSYDVKMKEKGDIPEGYSVSREKKERFSLILESASTNQTSMYLCASRPGGQYQAFFGQGTRLTVV.

The chain joins TRBV19 to TRBJ1-1; the match to TRBD1 covers 10 bases. V lost 0 bases to trimming and J lost 7 bases; unmatched junction nucleotides: 11. The length of the CDR3 is 17 residues. CDR1 is LNHDA, CDR2 SQIVND, per germline (reference sequence). The CDR3 DNA follows: TGTGCCAGTAGTATAGAAATCCTAGGACAGGGGGATCATGAAGCTTTCTTT. Translated: CASSIEILGQGDHEAFF.

This chain uses TRBV2 with TRBJ2-6, with a weak D call TRBD1 (6 bases). CDR3 length equals 15 residues. V lost 4 bases and J lost 4, with 11 bases in between. CDR1 SNHLY and CDR2 FYNNEI come from the germline V gene. The CDR3 is CASSVTGSGANVLTF. The CDR3 bases are TGTGCCAGCAGTGTCACAGGGTCCGGGGCCAACGTCCTGACTTTC.

This clone appeared a few times. The chain joins TRBV20-1 to TRBJ1-3; D unresolved. From germline, CDR1 is DFQATT and CDR2 SNEGSKA (reference sequence). The ends were cut back, 3 bases at V and 0 bases at J, with 9 bases in the middle. This CDR3 contains 14 residues. The CDR3 spells CSASEGHSGNTIYF. The DNA for the CDR3 is TGCAGTGCTAGTGAGGGCCACTCTGGAAACACCATATATTTT.